The clone carrying this T cell receptor (beta chain) was recorded once. As yet, its antigen is unknown. The V end was cut by 6 bases, the J end by 2 bases, with 20 bases between. The CDR3 is 17 residues long. CDR1 MNHEY and CDR2 SMNVEV come from the germline V gene (reference sequence). These data come from a study of response to subunit inactivated influenza vaccine. Study observations and caveats: It was suggested by the authors that few new T cells are recruited by each seasonal influenza vaccination.

Via MiXCR, TCRdb re-called the RT-PCR reads, giving one row per CDR3 protein. This table holds more than 700,000 distinct CDR3 sequences, 21% found once. Sequenced material: PBMCs from blood, taken more than 4 days after vaccination. This receptor was taken from a man aged 50 or older who received an inactivated influenza vaccine. The rearrangement links TRBV27 to TRBJ2-4; D is tentatively TRBD1 or TRBD2 (6 bases each). The CDR3 coding sequence is TGTGCCAGCAGCAAGGGGGGCGGGGTCCTATCCAAAAACATTCAGTACTTC. It specifies CASSKGGGVLSKNIQYF.